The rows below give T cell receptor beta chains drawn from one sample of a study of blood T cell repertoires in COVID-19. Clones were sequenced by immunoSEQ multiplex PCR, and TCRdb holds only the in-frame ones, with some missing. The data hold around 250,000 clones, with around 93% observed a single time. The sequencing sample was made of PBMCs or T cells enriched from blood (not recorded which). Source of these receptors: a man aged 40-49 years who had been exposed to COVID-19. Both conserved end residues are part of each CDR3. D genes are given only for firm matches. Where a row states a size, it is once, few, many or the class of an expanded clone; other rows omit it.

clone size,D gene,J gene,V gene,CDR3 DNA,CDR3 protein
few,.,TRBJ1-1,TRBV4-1,TGCGCCAGCAGCCAACCCCAGGTCGGGGTTCCTAAAGCTTTCTTT,CASSQPQVGVPKAFF
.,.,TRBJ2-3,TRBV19,TGTGCCAGTAGTATGTTCGGGGTGGCAACAGATACGCAGTATTTT,CASSMFGVATDTQYF
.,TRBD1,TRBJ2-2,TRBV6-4,TGTGCCAGCAGTGACAGGGGGCGGATGAACACCGGGGAGCTGTTTTTT,CASSDRGRMNTGELFF
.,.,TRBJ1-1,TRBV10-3,TGTGCCATCAGTGGGCAGGACAGCCCCCAAGCTTTCTTT,CAISGQDSPQAFF
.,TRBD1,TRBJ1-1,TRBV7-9,TGTGCCAGCAGCTTACCTACGACAGGGGACGCTTTCTTT,CASSLPTTGDAFF
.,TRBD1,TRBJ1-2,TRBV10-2,TGCGCCAGCAACGGACAGGGGGCTTCTGGCTACACCTTC,CASNGQGASGYTF
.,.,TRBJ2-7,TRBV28,TGTGCCAGCAGTTTGCTAACTCACCAAAGCTCCTACGAGCAGTACTTC,CASSLLTHQSSYEQYF
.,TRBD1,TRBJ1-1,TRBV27,TGTGCCAGCAGGCCGATCGACAGGGACACTGAAGCTTTCTTT,CASRPIDRDTEAFF
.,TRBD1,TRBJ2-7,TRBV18,TGTGCCAGCTCAACCCGGGACAGGGCGACCTACGAGCAGTACTTC,CASSTRDRATYEQYF
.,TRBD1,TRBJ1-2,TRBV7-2,TGTGCCAGCAGCCAAGAACAGGGGTATCCCTATGGCTACACCTTC,CASSQEQGYPYGYTF
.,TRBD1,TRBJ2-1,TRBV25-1,TGTGCCAGCAGTTGGGGACAGGGCAACTACAATGAGCAGTTCTTC,CASSWGQGNYNEQFF
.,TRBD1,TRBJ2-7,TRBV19,TGTGCCAGTAGTACGGGACAGGGGAACTACGAGCAGTACTTC,CASSTGQGNYEQYF
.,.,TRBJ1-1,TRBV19,TGTGCCAGTAGTAGTAGCCTGTTCACTGAAGCTTTCTTT,CASSSSLFTEAFF
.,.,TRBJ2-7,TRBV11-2,TGTGCCAGCAGCTTAGCGAGGTACGAGCAGTACTTC,CASSLARYEQYF
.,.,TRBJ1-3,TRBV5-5,TGTGCCAGCAGCACACCGACAGAACCGGGCTCTGGAAACACCATATATTTT,CASSTPTEPGSGNTIYF
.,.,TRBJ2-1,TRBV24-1,TGTGCCACCAGTGATCTCCTCGGTTATGAGCAGTTCTTC,CATSDLLGYEQFF
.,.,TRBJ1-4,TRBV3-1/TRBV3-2,TGTGCCAGCAGCCAAGCTCTGGGCGAAAAACTGTTTTTT,CASSQALGEKLFF
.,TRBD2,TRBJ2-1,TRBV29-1,TGCAGCGTAGAAGGTGGGCATGGTAGCGGGAGAACCAACTACAATGAGCAGTTCTTC,CSVEGGHGSGRTNYNEQFF
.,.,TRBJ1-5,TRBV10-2,TGCGCCAGCAGTCCAGGGTCAGGGGTGGGTCAGCCCCAGCATTTT,CASSPGSGVGQPQHF
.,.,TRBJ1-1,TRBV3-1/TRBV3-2,TGTGCCAGCAGCCGGACAGTACAACAAACCGGTGAAGCTTTCTTT,CASSRTVQQTGEAFF
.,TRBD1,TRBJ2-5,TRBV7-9,TGTGCCAGCACAGGGGGCGACAGGGCCCAAGAGACCCAGTACTTC,CASTGGDRAQETQYF
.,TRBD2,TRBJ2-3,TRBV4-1,TGCGCCAGCAGCCAAGTGAGGACTAGCGAAGTCACAGATACGCAGTATTTT,CASSQVRTSEVTDTQYF
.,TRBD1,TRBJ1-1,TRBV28,TGTGCCAGCAGCCAGACAGGGGCAACTGAAGCTTTCTTT,CASSQTGATEAFF
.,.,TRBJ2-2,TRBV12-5,TGTGCTAGTGGTTTAGGGACTTACGGGGAGCTGTTTTTT,CASGLGTYGELFF
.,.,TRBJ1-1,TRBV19,TGTGCCAGTAGTCCACAGGGCACGGAAGCTTTCTTT,CASSPQGTEAFF
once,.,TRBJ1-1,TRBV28,TGTGCCAGCACTAGCCGGGCGTGGGTCTTCGGGAACACTGAAGCTTTCTTT,CASTSRAWVFGNTEAFF
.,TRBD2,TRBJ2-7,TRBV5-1,TGCGCCAGCAGCTTGCGTCGGGAGGGCCCCCACGAGCAGTACTTC,CASSLRREGPHEQYF